The rows below give T cell receptor beta chains drawn from one sample of a study of regulatory T cells in long-lasting Graves disease. MiXCR was run by TCRdb on the multiplex PCR reads, yielding one entry per CDR3 protein. The sample holds 550,000 or so distinct CDR3 sequences, approximately 12% seen once. These same records also appear under a second study, on T cells in Graves' hyperthyroidism and ophthalmopathy.

The material sequenced was peripheral blood mononuclear cells (PBMCs), taken at new diagnosis, from a patient treated with antithyroid drugs. Receptors originate from a woman aged 25 to 39 with Graves disease. The CDR3 runs from the conserved cysteine through the conserved F or W. D genes are given only for firm matches. Not every row has a clone size; where given, it reads once, few, many or a size class.

CDR3aa: CATRRASRGNNEQFF; CDR3nt: TGTGCCACCAGGAGAGCATCCAGGGGAAACAATGAGCAGTTCTTC; abundance: few; d_gene: NA; v_gene: TRBV15; j_gene: TRBJ2-1
CDR3aa: CASSQTGSSYNSPLHF; CDR3nt: TGTGCCAGCAGCCAGACAGGGAGCTCCTATAATTCACCCCTCCACTTT; abundance: many; d_gene: TRBD1; v_gene: TRBV3-1; j_gene: TRBJ1-6
CDR3aa: CSARTDRAPYEQYF; CDR3nt: TGCAGTGCTAGAACGGACAGGGCTCCCTACGAGCAGTACTTC; abundance: many; d_gene: TRBD1; v_gene: TRBV20-1; j_gene: TRBJ2-7
CDR3aa: CASSVRLAGDGDTQYF; CDR3nt: TGTGCCAGTAGCGTTCGACTAGCGGGAGATGGAGATACGCAGTATTTT; abundance: NA; d_gene: TRBD2; v_gene: TRBV19; j_gene: TRBJ2-3
CDR3aa: CASSPRRQGTPHEQYF; CDR3nt: TGTGCCAGCAGCCCTAGGAGACAGGGGACCCCTCACGAGCAGTACTTC; abundance: many; d_gene: TRBD1; v_gene: TRBV5-5; j_gene: TRBJ2-7
CDR3aa: CASSALLPGLALDEQFF; CDR3nt: TGTGCCAGCAGCGCCCTCTTACCAGGACTAGCTTTGGATGAGCAGTTCTTC; abundance: many; d_gene: TRBD2; v_gene: TRBV7-9; j_gene: TRBJ2-1
CDR3aa: CASSVVQSGSYNEQFF; CDR3nt: TGTGCCAGCAGCGTAGTACAGAGCGGATCCTACAATGAGCAGTTCTTC; abundance: many; d_gene: NA; v_gene: TRBV9; j_gene: TRBJ2-1
CDR3aa: CASSRQTFYEQYF; CDR3nt: TGTGCCAGCAGCCGACAGACCTTCTACGAGCAGTACTTC; abundance: many; d_gene: NA; v_gene: TRBV7-2; j_gene: TRBJ2-7
CDR3aa: CASRGGRGIYNEQFF; CDR3nt: TGTGCCAGCAGGGGGGGGAGGGGAATATACAATGAGCAGTTCTTC; abundance: many; d_gene: TRBD2; v_gene: TRBV28; j_gene: TRBJ2-1
CDR3aa: CASSPLNTEAFF; CDR3nt: TGTGCCAGCAGTCCCCTGAACACTGAAGCTTTCTTT; abundance: many; d_gene: NA; v_gene: TRBV2; j_gene: TRBJ1-1
CDR3aa: CASSNGHPYEQYF; CDR3nt: TGTGCCAGCAGCAATGGACACCCCTACGAGCAGTACTTC; abundance: NA; d_gene: NA; v_gene: TRBV6-1; j_gene: TRBJ2-7
CDR3aa: CASSPPRAGRGIGEKLFF; CDR3nt: TGTGCCAGCAGCCCCCCAAGGGCAGGGAGGGGGATCGGGGAAAAACTGTTTTTT; abundance: many; d_gene: NA; v_gene: TRBV28; j_gene: TRBJ1-4
CDR3aa: CASSLGGTSGIYEQFF; CDR3nt: TGTGCCAGCAGCTTAGGTGGGACTAGCGGGATCTATGAGCAGTTCTTC; abundance: NA; d_gene: TRBD2; v_gene: TRBV7-9; j_gene: TRBJ2-1
CDR3aa: CASRRGSTDTQYF; CDR3nt: TGTGCGAGCAGGCGGGGCAGCACAGATACGCAGTATTTT; abundance: many; d_gene: NA; v_gene: TRBV6-1; j_gene: TRBJ2-3
CDR3aa: CASSPPWDRGQYEQYF; CDR3nt: TGTGCCAGCTCACCACCGTGGGACAGGGGTCAGTACGAGCAGTACTTC; abundance: few; d_gene: TRBD1; v_gene: TRBV18; j_gene: TRBJ2-7
CDR3aa: CASSLRGLYEQYF; CDR3nt: TGTGCCAGCAGCTTGCGGGGGCTCTACGAGCAGTACTTC; abundance: many; d_gene: NA; v_gene: TRBV11-2; j_gene: TRBJ2-7
CDR3aa: CASSSLIVSLNYGYTF; CDR3nt: TGTGCCAGCAGTTCCCTGATTGTGTCTCTGAACTATGGCTACACCTTC; abundance: many; d_gene: NA; v_gene: TRBV6-5; j_gene: TRBJ1-2
CDR3aa: CASSLDGRIYGYTF; CDR3nt: TGTGCCAGCAGTTTGGACGGACGCATCTATGGCTACACCTTC; abundance: NA; d_gene: NA; v_gene: TRBV27; j_gene: TRBJ1-2
CDR3aa: CASSPGTEKETQYF; CDR3nt: TGTGCCAGCAGCCCCGGGACGGAGAAAGAGACCCAGTACTTC; abundance: many; d_gene: NA; v_gene: TRBV6-1; j_gene: TRBJ2-5
CDR3aa: CATSTDRAARGTQYF; CDR3nt: TGTGCCACCAGCACCGATCGAGCAGCCCGGGGGACCCAGTACTTC; abundance: few; d_gene: NA; v_gene: TRBV15; j_gene: TRBJ2-5
CDR3aa: CASSWAQATLGEQFF; CDR3nt: TGTGCCAGCAGCTGGGCTCAGGCCACCTTGGGTGAGCAGTTCTTC; abundance: many; d_gene: NA; v_gene: TRBV7-3; j_gene: TRBJ2-1
CDR3aa: CASSYSQDWTGELFF; CDR3nt: TGTGCCAGCAGTTACTCCCAAGACTGGACCGGGGAGCTGTTTTTT; abundance: NA; d_gene: NA; v_gene: TRBV6-5; j_gene: TRBJ2-2
CDR3aa: CASSLRQGVDEQFF; CDR3nt: TGTGCCAGCAGTTTAAGACAGGGGGTCGATGAGCAGTTCTTC; abundance: many; d_gene: TRBD1; v_gene: TRBV27; j_gene: TRBJ2-1
CDR3aa: CAWKATGQSEKLFF; CDR3nt: TGTGCCTGGAAGGCGACGGGACAGAGTGAAAAACTGTTTTTT; abundance: many; d_gene: TRBD1; v_gene: TRBV30; j_gene: TRBJ1-4
CDR3aa: CAIMDPGRKNEQFF; CDR3nt: TGTGCCATCATGGATCCAGGGCGGAAGAATGAGCAGTTCTTC; abundance: many; d_gene: NA; v_gene: TRBV10-3; j_gene: TRBJ2-1
CDR3aa: CASSLGWASGSIYNEQFF; CDR3nt: TGTGCCAGCAGTTTAGGGTGGGCTAGCGGGAGCATATACAATGAGCAGTTCTTC; abundance: few; d_gene: TRBD2; v_gene: TRBV28; j_gene: TRBJ2-1
CDR3aa: CASSKGEWTEAFF; CDR3nt: TGTGCCAGTAGTAAAGGAGAATGGACTGAAGCTTTCTTT; abundance: many; d_gene: NA; v_gene: TRBV19; j_gene: TRBJ1-1
CDR3aa: CASSLSLAASSYEQYF; CDR3nt: TGTGCCAGCAGCTTAAGCCTAGCGGCGAGCTCCTACGAGCAGTACTTC; abundance: NA; d_gene: TRBD2; v_gene: TRBV7-2; j_gene: TRBJ2-7
CDR3aa: CSVGGELVGLADNEQFF; CDR3nt: TGCAGCGTTGGAGGGGAGTTGGTGGGACTAGCGGACAATGAGCAGTTCTTC; abundance: few; d_gene: TRBD2; v_gene: TRBV29-1; j_gene: TRBJ2-1
CDR3aa: CASRGQSNSPLHF; CDR3nt: TGTGCCAGCAGAGGACAGTCTAATTCACCCCTCCACTTT; abundance: many; d_gene: NA; v_gene: TRBV7-2; j_gene: TRBJ1-6
CDR3aa: CASSPYWGTGELFF; CDR3nt: TGTGCCAGCAGCCCATACTGGGGCACCGGGGAGCTGTTTTTT; abundance: few; d_gene: NA; v_gene: TRBV11-2; j_gene: TRBJ2-2
CDR3aa: CASKKDRGNYEQYF; CDR3nt: TGTGCCAGCAAAAAGGACAGGGGGAACTACGAGCAGTACTTC; abundance: NA; d_gene: TRBD1; v_gene: TRBV7-2; j_gene: TRBJ2-7
CDR3aa: CASKAGGPYEQYF; CDR3nt: TGTGCCAGCAAGGCGGGAGGGCCCTACGAGCAGTACTTC; abundance: many; d_gene: TRBD2; v_gene: TRBV2; j_gene: TRBJ2-7
CDR3aa: CASRAGGGAQHF; CDR3nt: TGTGCCAGCAGAGCAGGGGGAGGGGCCCAGCATTTT; abundance: few; d_gene: TRBD1; v_gene: TRBV2; j_gene: TRBJ1-5
CDR3aa: CATSPSGTSYEQYF; CDR3nt: TGTGCCACCTCACCCAGCGGGACCTCCTACGAGCAGTACTTC; abundance: few; d_gene: TRBD2; v_gene: TRBV19; j_gene: TRBJ2-7
CDR3aa: CASSPGDEETQYF; CDR3nt: TGTGCCAGCAGCCCAGGGGACGAAGAGACCCAGTACTTC; abundance: few; d_gene: NA; v_gene: TRBV7-9; j_gene: TRBJ2-5
CDR3aa: CASSSVPGLAGGPGEQFF; CDR3nt: TGTGCCAGCAGCTCCGTCCCGGGACTAGCGGGAGGGCCCGGTGAGCAGTTCTTC; abundance: NA; d_gene: TRBD2; v_gene: TRBV11-2; j_gene: TRBJ2-1
CDR3aa: CASSLIVDTEAFF; CDR3nt: TGTGCCAGCAGCTTAATTGTTGACACTGAAGCTTTCTTT; abundance: many; d_gene: NA; v_gene: TRBV11-2; j_gene: TRBJ1-1
CDR3aa: CATSLTGSGSYEQYF; CDR3nt: TGTGCCACCAGCTTGACAGGATCTGGGAGCTACGAGCAGTACTTC; abundance: many; d_gene: NA; v_gene: TRBV15; j_gene: TRBJ2-7
CDR3aa: CASSRRPGVNSGANVLTF; CDR3nt: TGTGCCAGCAGTCGGCGGCCAGGGGTCAACTCTGGGGCCAACGTCCTGACTTTC; abundance: many; d_gene: NA; v_gene: TRBV12-3/TRBV12-4; j_gene: TRBJ2-6
CDR3aa: CASSLLAGGSSYEQYF; CDR3nt: TGTGCCAGCAGCTTATTAGCAGGGGGGAGCTCCTACGAGCAGTACTTC; abundance: NA; d_gene: NA; v_gene: TRBV7-6; j_gene: TRBJ2-7
CDR3aa: CATVPSGSVNTGELFF; CDR3nt: TGTGCCACTGTACCGAGCGGGAGTGTAAACACCGGGGAGCTGTTTTTT; abundance: few; d_gene: TRBD2; v_gene: TRBV15; j_gene: TRBJ2-2
CDR3aa: CASSPRAADLTEQFF; CDR3nt: TGTGCCAGCAGTCCCCGGGCAGCGGACCTCACTGAGCAGTTCTTC; abundance: few; d_gene: NA; v_gene: TRBV6-1; j_gene: TRBJ2-1
CDR3aa: CASSLSLTKFHEQYF; CDR3nt: TGTGCCAGCAGCTTAAGCCTTACTAAGTTCCACGAGCAGTACTTC; abundance: NA; d_gene: NA; v_gene: TRBV13; j_gene: TRBJ2-7
CDR3aa: CSVEGGEENNEQFF; CDR3nt: TGCAGCGTTGAGGGCGGAGAGGAAAACAATGAGCAGTTCTTC; abundance: many; d_gene: NA; v_gene: TRBV29-1; j_gene: TRBJ2-1
CDR3aa: CSALAGGDEQYF; CDR3nt: TGCAGCGCGCTAGCGGGAGGGGACGAGCAGTACTTC; abundance: many; d_gene: TRBD2; v_gene: TRBV29-1; j_gene: TRBJ2-7
CDR3aa: CASSPKAGADTQYF; CDR3nt: TGTGCCAGCAGCCCCAAAGCGGGCGCAGATACGCAGTATTTT; abundance: few; d_gene: NA; v_gene: TRBV7-9; j_gene: TRBJ2-3